The T cell receptor (beta chain) described here comes from a study of T cells in women clearing cervical HPV infection. Background on the study: Controls gave blood once infection was undetectable; cases at lesion identification. Cases' blood sampling followed lesion detection by median approximately 150 days (90 to 200).

Remarks on this clone: Its antigen is not identified. The CDR3 goes on 3 residues after the read ends, and that part is filled in from the germline J gene.

Method: immunoSEQ multiplex PCR; TCRdb's copy keeps in-frame clones and lacks some. The sample features roughly 42,000 clones, with 1% to 1.5% in its top ten. Germline values: CDR1 LNHDA, CDR2 SQIVND (reference sequence). This CDR3 is built from 14 residues. V lost 11 bases to trimming and J lost 2 bases; unmatched junction nucleotides: 10. Overall study results and limits: Repertoire richness, not evenness, was significantly elevated in CIN3+ cases versus controls.

The chain employs TRBV19 and TRBJ2-7; TRBD1 aligns across 9 bases. The source material was blood buffy coat. The clonotype originates from a woman between 18 and 70 years old with a cervical HPV16 infection that either progressed to CIN3+ or cleared (not recorded which). The CDR3 spells CACPGTGQTYEQYF. CDR3 DNA, as far as it was read: TGTGCCTGCCCCGGGACAGGGCAAACCTACGAG.